This TCR beta chain came from a study of CD8 T cells in Susac syndrome. Sequencing of TCR beta was performed on blood CD8+ and CD4+ T cells. The junction had 8 bases not matched to a gene; V was cut back by 1 base and J by 5 bases. Per the germline V gene, CDR1 is KGHSH and CDR2 is LQKENI. CDR3 length equals 16 residues. The RNA, 0.5 to 1 ug, was put through reverse transcription using random hexamers. With immunoSEQ multiplex PCR, TCR beta CDR3 was amplified across 54 Vbeta and 13 Jbeta. TCRdb passed the immunoSEQ multiplex PCR reads through MiXCR, listing each CDR3 protein once. The data contain around 69,000 distinct CDR3 sequences, over 90% of them singletons.

Specimen: CD4+ T cells from PBMCs. This TCR came from a human donor with multiple sclerosis. V and J are TRBV18 and TRBJ2-7; 10 bases line up with TRBD1. CDR3 nucleotides: TGTGCCAGCTCACCACAGCGGGACAGGGGTGGTGACGAGCAGTACTTC. It is translated as CASSPQRDRGGDEQYF.